Sequencing of this T cell receptor beta chain was carried out in a study of blood T cell repertoires in COVID-19. Participants were aged about 18 to 90 years from around 25 US areas. Original data processing: Reference gene primers were amplified, and this amplification served to estimate nucleated cell counts. Libraries were prepared by immunoSEQ multiplex PCR; TCRdb keeps only in-frame clonotypes and omits some of them. That table furnishes V, J and clone size, whereas the DNA furnished D and trimming. This repertoire shows about 86,000 clones, about 89% found once; its top ten account for approximately 1%. The CDR3 extends over 16 amino acids. The V gene's germline CDR1 is MNHEY and CDR2 SMNVEV (reference sequence). V was trimmed by 0 bases and J by 4 bases, leaving 14 bases between them.

The TCR originated in a woman between 50 and 59 years old with acute COVID-19. The chain combines TRBV27 with TRBJ2-3; tentative D call: TRBD2 (6 bases). Input material: PBMCs or T cells enriched from blood (not recorded which). The DNA of the CDR3 is TGTGCCAGCAGTTTATCGGGGGGTTCCCTGCCAGATACGCAGTATTTT. Translation gives CASSLSGGSLPDTQYF.